This TCR beta chain was identified during a study of Graves' ophthalmopathy and Graves' hyperthyroidism. Study-wide points: Most thyroid clonotypes with frequency above 0.001 were detected in blood too.

The authors amplified TCR beta CDR3 regions from RNA transcripts. HTBI primers were used in a first-round RT-PCR, which preceded a second-round multiplex PCR. In TCRdb, the multiplex PCR reads were re-called with MiXCR into one record per CDR3 protein. The data hold about 620,000 distinct CDR3 sequences, with 20% to 25% observed a single time. The CDR3 runs 14 residues. The V gene's germline CDR1 is DFQATT and CDR2 SNEGSKA (reference sequence). Trimming cost V 3 bases and J 7 bases, with 18 bases left between them. If no ophthalmopathy appeared within 18 months of follow-up, hyperthyroidism was termed stable. Hyperthyroidism patients were newly diagnosed, ill under 2 months, and aged 18 to 65 years. Patients with other autoimmune diseases, uncontrolled infections, pregnancy or lactation were excluded. Worth noting for this clonotype: The antigen remains unidentified.

Sequences were obtained from peripheral blood. This receptor was obtained from a young woman with stable Graves' hyperthyroidism. Some clones in this sample may be carry-over from other donors' samples. The chain joins TRBV20-1 to TRBJ2-5, with D perhaps matching TRBD1 (5 bases). CDR3 protein: CSARWSGRAGTQYF. In nucleotides, the CDR3 is TGCAGTGCTAGGTGGTCCGGCAGGGCTGGGACCCAGTACTTC.